This TCR beta chain was obtained from a study of cytomegalovirus exposure and HLA in healthy donors. The PCR ran on 60 Vbeta and 13 Jbeta primers. The protocol was immunoSEQ multiplex PCR, while the TCRdb copy is restricted to in-frame clones and leaves out a portion. Of roughly 66,000 clones detected, 75% to 80% appear once; the ten largest clones hold 7.8%. This TCR was recovered from a man aged 18 to 30 in good health and CMV-seropositive. Material for sequencing was PBMCs.

The CDR3 region is CASSDGQGRDEQFF. CDR3 in DNA: TGTGCCAGCAGTGATGGCCAAGGGAGGGATGAGCAGTTCTTC. The gene calls are TRBV25-1 and TRBJ2-1; 7 bases are shared with TRBD2. Germline lookup yields CDR1 MGHDK and CDR2 SYGVNS. The CDR3 totals 14 residues. The V gene end was trimmed by 3 bases and the J gene end by 8 bases; junction bases not matched to a gene: 7. The full variable domain, rest sourced from reference TRBV25-1 and TRBJ2-1, is EADIYQTPRYLVIGTGKKITLECSQTMGHDKMYWYQQDPGMELHLIHYSYGVNSTEKGDLSSESTVSRIRTEHFPLTLESARPSHTSQYLCASSDGQGRDEQFFGPGTRLTVL.